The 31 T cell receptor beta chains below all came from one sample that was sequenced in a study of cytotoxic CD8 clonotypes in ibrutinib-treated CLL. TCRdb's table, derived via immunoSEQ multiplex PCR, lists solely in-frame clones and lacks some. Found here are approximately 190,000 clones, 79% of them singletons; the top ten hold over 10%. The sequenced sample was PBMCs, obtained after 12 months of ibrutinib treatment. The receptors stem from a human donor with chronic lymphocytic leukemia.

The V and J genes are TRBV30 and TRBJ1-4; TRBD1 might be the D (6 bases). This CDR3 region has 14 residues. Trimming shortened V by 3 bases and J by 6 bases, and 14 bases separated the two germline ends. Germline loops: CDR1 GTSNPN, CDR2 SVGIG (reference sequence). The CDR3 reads CAWSLDSQYEKLFF. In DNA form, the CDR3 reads TGTGCCTGGAGCCTGGACAGCCAGTATGAAAAACTGTTTTTT.

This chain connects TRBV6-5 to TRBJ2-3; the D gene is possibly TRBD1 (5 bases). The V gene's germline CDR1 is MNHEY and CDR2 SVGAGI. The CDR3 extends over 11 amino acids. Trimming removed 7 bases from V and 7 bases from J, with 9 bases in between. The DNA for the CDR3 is TGTGCCAGCACCCAGGGTAATACGCAGTATTTT. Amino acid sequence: CASTQGNTQYF.

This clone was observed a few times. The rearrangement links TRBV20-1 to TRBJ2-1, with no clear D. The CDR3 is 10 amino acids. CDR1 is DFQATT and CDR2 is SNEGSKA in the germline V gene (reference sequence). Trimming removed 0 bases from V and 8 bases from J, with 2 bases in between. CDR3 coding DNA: TGCAGTGCTAGAGAGTATGAGCAGTTCTTC. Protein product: CSAREYEQFF.

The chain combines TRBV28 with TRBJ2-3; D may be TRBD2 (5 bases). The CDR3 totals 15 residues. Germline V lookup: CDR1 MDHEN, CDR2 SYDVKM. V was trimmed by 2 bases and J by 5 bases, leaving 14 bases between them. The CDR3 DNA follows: TGTGCCAGCAGTTTAACGCGGTTTGCGGGAGATACGCAGTATTTT. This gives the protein CASSLTRFAGDTQYF.

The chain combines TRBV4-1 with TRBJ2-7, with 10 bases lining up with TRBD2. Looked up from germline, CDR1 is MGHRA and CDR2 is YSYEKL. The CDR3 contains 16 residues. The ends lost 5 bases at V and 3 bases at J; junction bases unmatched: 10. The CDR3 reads CASSYSPSGGFYEQYF. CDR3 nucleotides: TGCGCCAGCAGCTACTCCCCTAGCGGGGGATTCTACGAGCAGTACTTC.

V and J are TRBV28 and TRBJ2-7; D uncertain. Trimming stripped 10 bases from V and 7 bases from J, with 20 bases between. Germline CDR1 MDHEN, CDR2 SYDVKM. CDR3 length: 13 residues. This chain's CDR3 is CATAVVSLREQYF. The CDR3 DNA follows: TGTGCCACCGCTGTAGTTTCCCTGAGAGAGCAGTACTTC.

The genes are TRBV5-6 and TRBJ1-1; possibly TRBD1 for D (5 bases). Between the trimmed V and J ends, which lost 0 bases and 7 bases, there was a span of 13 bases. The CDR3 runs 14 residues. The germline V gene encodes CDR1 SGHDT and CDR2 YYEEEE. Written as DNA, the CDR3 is TGTGCCAGCAGCTTGGTAGGGGAGGGGTATGAAGCTTTCTTT. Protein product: CASSLVGEGYEAFF.

The CDR3 nucleotides read TGTGCCAGCAGTTCCTACTCGGGAGTTTCCTACAATGAGCAGTTCTTC. This sequence encodes CASSSYSGVSYNEQFF. V is TRBV28 and J is TRBJ2-1; TRBD2 might be the D (6 bases). CDR1 and CDR2 (germline): MDHEN, SYDVKM. The V gene lost 4 bases and the J gene lost 1 base, with 14 bases spanning the gap. This CDR3 is built from 16 residues.

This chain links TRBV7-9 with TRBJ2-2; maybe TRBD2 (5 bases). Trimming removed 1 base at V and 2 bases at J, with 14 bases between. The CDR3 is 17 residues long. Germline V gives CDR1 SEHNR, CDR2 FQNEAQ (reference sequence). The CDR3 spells CASSLGPKRTNTGELFF. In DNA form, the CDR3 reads TGTGCCAGCAGCTTAGGCCCCAAGCGGACTAACACCGGGGAGCTGTTTTTT.

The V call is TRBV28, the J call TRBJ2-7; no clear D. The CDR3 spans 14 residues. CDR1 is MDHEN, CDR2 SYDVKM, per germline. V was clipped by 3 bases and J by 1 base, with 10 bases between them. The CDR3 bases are TGTGCCAGCAGTTTCGAGCGCGTTTCCTACGAGCAGTACTTC. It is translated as CASSFERVSYEQYF.

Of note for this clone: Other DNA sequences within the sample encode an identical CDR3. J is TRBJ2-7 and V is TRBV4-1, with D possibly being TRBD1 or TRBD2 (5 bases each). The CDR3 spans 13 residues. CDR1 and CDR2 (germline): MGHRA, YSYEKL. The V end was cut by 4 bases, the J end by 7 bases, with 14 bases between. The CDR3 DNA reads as TGCGCCAGCAGCCCACCGGGCAGGGAGGAGCAGTACTTC. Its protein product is CASSPPGREEQYF.

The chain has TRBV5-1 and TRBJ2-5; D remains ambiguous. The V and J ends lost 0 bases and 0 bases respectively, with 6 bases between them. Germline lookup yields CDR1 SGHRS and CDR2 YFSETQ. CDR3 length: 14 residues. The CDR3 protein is CASSLEDYQETQYF. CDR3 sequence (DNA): TGCGCCAGCAGCTTGGAAGACTACCAAGAGACCCAGTACTTC.

The DNA for the CDR3 is TGTGCCAGCAGTGAATACCCTGGACAGGGCTATGGCTACACCTTC. It codes for CASSEYPGQGYGYTF. The chain carries TRBV25-1 and TRBJ1-2; TRBD1 aligns across 8 bases. This CDR3 has 15 residues. V shed 0 bases and J 4 bases; nucleotides not matched to a gene: 4. Germline V CDR1 and CDR2: MGHDK, SYGVNS.

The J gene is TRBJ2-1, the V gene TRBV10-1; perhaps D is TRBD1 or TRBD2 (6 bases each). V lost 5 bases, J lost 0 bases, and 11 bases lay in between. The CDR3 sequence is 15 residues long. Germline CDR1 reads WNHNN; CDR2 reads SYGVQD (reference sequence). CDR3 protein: CASSRGPSSYNEQFF. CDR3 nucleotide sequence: TGCGCCAGCAGTCGGGGGCCAAGCTCCTACAATGAGCAGTTCTTC.

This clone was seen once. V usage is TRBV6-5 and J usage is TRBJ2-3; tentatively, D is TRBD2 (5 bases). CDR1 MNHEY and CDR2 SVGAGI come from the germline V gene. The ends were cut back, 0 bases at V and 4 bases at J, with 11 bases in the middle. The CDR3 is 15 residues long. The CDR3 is CASSYSRVGADTQYF. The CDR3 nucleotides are TGTGCCAGCAGTTACTCCAGAGTGGGAGCAGATACGCAGTATTTT.

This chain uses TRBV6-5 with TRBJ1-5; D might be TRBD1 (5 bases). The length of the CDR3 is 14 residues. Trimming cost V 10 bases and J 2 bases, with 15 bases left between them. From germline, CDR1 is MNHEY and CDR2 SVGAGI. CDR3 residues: CAISGGGGNQPQHF. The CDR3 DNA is TGTGCCATCTCGGGGGGAGGAGGCAATCAGCCCCAGCATTTT.

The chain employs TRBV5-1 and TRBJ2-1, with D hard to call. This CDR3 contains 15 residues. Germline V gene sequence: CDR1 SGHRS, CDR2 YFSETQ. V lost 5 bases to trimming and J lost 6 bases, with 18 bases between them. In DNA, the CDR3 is TGCGCCAGCAGTCCCGCATCCTCATCGGCCAATGAGCAGTTCTTC. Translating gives CASSPASSSANEQFF.

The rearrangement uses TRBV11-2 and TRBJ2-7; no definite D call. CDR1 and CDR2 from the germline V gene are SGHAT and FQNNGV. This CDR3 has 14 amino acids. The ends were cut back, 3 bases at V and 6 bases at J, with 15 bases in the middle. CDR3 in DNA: TGTGCCAGCAGCTTGGGCCATTTCAGGCGCGAGCAGTACTTC. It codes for CASSLGHFRREQYF.

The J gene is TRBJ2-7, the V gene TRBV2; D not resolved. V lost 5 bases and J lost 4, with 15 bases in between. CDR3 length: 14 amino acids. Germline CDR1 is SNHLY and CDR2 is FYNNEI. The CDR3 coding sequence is TGTGCCAGCAGTATCCTGCCTGGTCCTTACGAGCAGTACTTC. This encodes CASSILPGPYEQYF.

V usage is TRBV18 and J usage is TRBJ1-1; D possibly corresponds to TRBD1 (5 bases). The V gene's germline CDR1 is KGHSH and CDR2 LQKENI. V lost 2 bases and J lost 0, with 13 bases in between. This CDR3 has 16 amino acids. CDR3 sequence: CASSPTGQRLNTEAFF. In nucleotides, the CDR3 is TGTGCCAGCTCACCAACAGGACAACGATTGAACACTGAAGCTTTCTTT.

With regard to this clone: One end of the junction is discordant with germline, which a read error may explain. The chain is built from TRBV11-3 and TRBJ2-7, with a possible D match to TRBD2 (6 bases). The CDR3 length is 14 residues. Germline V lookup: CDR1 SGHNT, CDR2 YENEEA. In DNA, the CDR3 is TGTGCCAGCAGCTCCGGGGGAGAGGCCTACGGGCAGTACTTC. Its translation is CASSSGGEAYGQYF.

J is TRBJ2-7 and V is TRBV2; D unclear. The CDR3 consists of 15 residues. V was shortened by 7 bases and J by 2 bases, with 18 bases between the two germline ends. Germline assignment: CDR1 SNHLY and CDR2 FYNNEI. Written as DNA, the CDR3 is TGTGCCAGCAAGGGCGTTCCGGCCGCTACCTACGAGCAGTACTTC. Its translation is CASKGVPAATYEQYF.

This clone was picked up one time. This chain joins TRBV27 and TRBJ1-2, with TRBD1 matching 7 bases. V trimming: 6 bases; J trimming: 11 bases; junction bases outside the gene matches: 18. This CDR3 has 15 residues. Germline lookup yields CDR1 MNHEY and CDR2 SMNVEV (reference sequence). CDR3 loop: CASSRLDAGGGGYTF. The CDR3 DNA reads TGTGCCAGCAGCCGCCTAGATGCAGGAGGGGGCGGGTACACCTTC.

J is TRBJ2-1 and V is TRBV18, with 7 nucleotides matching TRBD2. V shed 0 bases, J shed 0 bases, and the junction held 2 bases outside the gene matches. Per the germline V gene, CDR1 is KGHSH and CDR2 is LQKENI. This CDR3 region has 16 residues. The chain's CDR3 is CASSPPGGSSYNEQFF. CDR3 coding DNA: TGTGCCAGCTCACCACCTGGCGGGAGCTCCTACAATGAGCAGTTCTTC. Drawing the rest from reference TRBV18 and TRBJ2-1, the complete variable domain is NAGVMQNPRHLVRRRGQEARLRCSPMKGHSHVYWYRQLPEEGLKFMVYLQKENIIDESGMPKERFSAEFPKEGPSILRIQQVVRGDSAAYFCASSPPGGSSYNEQFFGPGTRLTVL.

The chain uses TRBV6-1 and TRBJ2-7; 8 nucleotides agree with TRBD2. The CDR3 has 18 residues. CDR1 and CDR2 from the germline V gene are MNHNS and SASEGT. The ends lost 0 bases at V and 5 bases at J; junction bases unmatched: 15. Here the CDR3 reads CASSEARGGRGNWDEQYF. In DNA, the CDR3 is TGTGCCAGCAGTGAAGCCCGGGGGGGCAGGGGTAACTGGGACGAGCAGTACTTC.

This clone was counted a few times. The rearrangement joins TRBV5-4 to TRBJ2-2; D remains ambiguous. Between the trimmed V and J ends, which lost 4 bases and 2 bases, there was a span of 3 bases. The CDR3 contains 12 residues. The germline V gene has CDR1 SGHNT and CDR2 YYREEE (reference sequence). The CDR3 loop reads CASSQNTGELFF. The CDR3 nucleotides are TGTGCCAGCAGCCAAAACACCGGGGAGCTGTTTTTT.

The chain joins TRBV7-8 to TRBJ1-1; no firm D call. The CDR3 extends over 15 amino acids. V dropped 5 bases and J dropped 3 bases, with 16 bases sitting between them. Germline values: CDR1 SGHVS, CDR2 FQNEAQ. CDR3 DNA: TGTGCCAGCAGCCCACAGACCGGGTATCACACTGAAGCTTTCTTT. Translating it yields CASSPQTGYHTEAFF.

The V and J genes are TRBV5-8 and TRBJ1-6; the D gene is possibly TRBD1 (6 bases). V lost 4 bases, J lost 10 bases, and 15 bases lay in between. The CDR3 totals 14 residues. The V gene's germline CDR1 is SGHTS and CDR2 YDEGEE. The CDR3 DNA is TGTGCCAGCAGCACTGGACAGCGGGGCTCACCCCTCCACTTT. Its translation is CASSTGQRGSPLHF.

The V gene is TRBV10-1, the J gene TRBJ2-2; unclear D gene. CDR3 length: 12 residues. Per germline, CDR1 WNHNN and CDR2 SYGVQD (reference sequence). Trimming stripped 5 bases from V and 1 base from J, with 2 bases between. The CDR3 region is CASSLNTGELFF. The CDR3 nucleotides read TGCGCCAGCAGTCTGAACACCGGGGAGCTGTTTTTT.

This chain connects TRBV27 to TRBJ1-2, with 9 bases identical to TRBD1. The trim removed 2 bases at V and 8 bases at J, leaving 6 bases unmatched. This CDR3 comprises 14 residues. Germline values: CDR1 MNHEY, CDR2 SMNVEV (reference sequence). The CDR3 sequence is CASSLGPTGGGYTF. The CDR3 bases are TGTGCCAGCAGTTTAGGCCCGACAGGGGGAGGCTACACCTTC.

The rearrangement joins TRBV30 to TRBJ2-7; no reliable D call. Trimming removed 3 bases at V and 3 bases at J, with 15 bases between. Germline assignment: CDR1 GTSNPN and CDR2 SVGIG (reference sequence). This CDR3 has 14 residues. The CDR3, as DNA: TGTGCCTGGAGCCTTTTTCCCGAACGCTACGAGCAGTACTTC. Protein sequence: CAWSLFPERYEQYF.